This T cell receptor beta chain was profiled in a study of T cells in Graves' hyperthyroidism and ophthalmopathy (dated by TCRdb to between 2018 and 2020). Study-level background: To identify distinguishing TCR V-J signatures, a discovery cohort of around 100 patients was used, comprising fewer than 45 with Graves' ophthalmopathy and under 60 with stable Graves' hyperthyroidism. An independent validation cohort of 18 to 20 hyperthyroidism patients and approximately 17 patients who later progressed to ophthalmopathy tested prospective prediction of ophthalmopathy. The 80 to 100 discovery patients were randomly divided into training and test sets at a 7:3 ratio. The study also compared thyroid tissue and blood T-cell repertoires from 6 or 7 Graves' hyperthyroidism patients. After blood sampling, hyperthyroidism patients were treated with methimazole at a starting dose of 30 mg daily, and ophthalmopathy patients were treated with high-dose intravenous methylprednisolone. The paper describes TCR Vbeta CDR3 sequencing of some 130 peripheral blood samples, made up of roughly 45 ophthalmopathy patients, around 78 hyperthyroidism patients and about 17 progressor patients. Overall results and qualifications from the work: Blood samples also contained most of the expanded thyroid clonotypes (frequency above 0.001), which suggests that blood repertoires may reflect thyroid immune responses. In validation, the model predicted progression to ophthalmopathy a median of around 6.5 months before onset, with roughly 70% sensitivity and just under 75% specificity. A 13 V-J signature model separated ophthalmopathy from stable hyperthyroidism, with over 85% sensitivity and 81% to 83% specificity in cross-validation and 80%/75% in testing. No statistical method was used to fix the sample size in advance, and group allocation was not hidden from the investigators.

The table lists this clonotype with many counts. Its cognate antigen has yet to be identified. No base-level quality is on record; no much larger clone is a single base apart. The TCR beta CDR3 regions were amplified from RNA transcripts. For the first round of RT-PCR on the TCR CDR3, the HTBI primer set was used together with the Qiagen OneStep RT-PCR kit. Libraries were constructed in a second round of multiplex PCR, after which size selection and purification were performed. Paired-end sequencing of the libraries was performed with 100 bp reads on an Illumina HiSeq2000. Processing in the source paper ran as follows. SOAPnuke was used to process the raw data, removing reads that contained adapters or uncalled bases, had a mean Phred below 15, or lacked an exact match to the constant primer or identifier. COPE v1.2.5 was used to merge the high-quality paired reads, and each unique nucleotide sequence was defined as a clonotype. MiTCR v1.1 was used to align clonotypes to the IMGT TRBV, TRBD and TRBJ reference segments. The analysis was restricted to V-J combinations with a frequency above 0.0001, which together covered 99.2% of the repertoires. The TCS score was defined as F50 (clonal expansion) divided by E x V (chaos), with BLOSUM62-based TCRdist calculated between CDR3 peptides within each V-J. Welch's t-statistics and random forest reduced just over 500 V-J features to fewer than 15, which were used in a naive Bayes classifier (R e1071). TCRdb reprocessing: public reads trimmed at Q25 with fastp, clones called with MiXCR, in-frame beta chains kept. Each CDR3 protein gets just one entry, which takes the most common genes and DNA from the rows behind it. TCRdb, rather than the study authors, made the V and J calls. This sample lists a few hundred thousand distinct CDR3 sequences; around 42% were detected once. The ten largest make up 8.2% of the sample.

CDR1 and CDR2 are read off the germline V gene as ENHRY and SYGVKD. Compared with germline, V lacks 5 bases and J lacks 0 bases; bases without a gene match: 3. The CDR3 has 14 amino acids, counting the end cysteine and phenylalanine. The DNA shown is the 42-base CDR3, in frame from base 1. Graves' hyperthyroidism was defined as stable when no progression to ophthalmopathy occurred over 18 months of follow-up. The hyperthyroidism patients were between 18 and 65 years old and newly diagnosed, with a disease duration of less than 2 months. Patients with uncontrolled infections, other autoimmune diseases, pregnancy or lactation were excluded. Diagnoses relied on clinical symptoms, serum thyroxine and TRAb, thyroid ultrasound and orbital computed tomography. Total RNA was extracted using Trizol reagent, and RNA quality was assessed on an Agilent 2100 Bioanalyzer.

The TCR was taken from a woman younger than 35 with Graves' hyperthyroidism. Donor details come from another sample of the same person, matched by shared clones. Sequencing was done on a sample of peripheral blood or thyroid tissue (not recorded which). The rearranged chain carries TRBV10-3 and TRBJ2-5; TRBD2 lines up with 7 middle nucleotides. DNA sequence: TGTGCCATCAGTACTAGCGACCACCAAGAGACCCAGTACTTC. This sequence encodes CAISTSDHQETQYF.